These 27 T cell receptor beta chains originate from one sample sequenced in a study of blood T cell repertoires in COVID-19. Sequencing used immunoSEQ multiplex PCR; TCRdb keeps in-frame clones, though not all of them. The sample lists approximately 130,000 clones, about 89% occurring once. The sequenced material came from peripheral blood. The receptors come from a middle-aged man with active COVID-19.

The rearrangement uses TRBV5-1 and TRBJ2-5, with D possibly matching TRBD1 (5 bases). The CDR3 is made up of 14 amino acids. CDR1 and CDR2 from the germline V gene are SGHRS and YFSETQ. V was trimmed by 0 bases and J by 5 bases, leaving 11 bases between them. This CDR3 is CASSLGQGIETQYF. As DNA, the CDR3 is TGCGCCAGCAGCTTGGGCCAGGGAATCGAGACCCAGTACTTC. Combining the CDR3 with reference TRBV5-1 and TRBJ2-5 gives the whole variable domain KAGVTQTPRYLIKTRGQQVTLSCSPISGHRSVSWYQQTPGQGLQFLFEYFSETQRNKGNFPGRFSGRQFSNSRSEMNVSTLELGDSALYLCASSLGQGIETQYFGPGTRLLVL.

The V call is TRBV27, the J call TRBJ1-2, with 8 bases fitting TRBD1. This CDR3 is 14 amino acids long. CDR1 and CDR2 from the germline V gene are MNHEY and SMNVEV (reference sequence). With V trimmed by 6 bases and J by 8 bases, 11 bases remained unmatched. The chain's CDR3 is CASSTGTGAGGYTF. The CDR3 DNA follows: TGTGCCAGCAGCACCGGGACAGGAGCTGGAGGCTACACCTTC.

V is TRBV19 and J is TRBJ2-1, with a possible D match to TRBD1 (6 bases). The CDR3 runs 13 residues. V gave up 3 bases and J gave up 10 bases, with 13 bases separating them. CDR1 and CDR2 (germline): LNHDA, SQIVND (reference sequence). The CDR3, as DNA: TGTGCCAGTAGTATTGTGGGGACACAGGAGCAGTTCTTC. Its protein is CASSIVGTQEQFF.

V and J are TRBV7-9 and TRBJ2-7, with D tentatively TRBD1 (5 bases). The CDR3 contains 14 residues. The V gene lost 1 base and the J gene lost 6 bases, with 13 bases spanning the gap. Germline assignment: CDR1 SEHNR and CDR2 FQNEAQ (reference sequence). CDR3 nucleotide sequence: TGTGCCAGCAGCTTAGTGAAGGGGTTCTTCGAGCAGTACTTC. Protein product: CASSLVKGFFEQYF.

Comments on this clone: The identical CDR3 is also encoded by other nucleotide sequences in the sample. As DNA, the CDR3 is TGTGCCAGCAGCCAAGTAGGAGGCAACACTGAAGCTTTCTTT. This translates into CASSQVGGNTEAFF. V is TRBV3-1 (or the pseudogene TRBV3-2) and J is TRBJ1-1; no reliable D call. V was pared by 1 base and J by 2 bases, with 8 bases between. The germline gives CDR1 LGHDT, CDR2 YNNKEL (reference sequence). This CDR3 comprises 14 residues.

In DNA, the CDR3 is TGTGCCAGCGCTCCGACAGGGGGGAGGGCAGATACGCAGTATTTT. It encodes CASAPTGGRADTQYF. J is TRBJ2-3 and V is TRBV27; 9 bases map to TRBD1. V dropped 8 bases and J dropped 4; count of bases not matched to a gene: 10. The CDR3 sequence is 15 residues long. Germline CDR1 reads MNHEY; CDR2 reads SMNVEV (reference sequence).

The chain carries TRBV30 and TRBJ1-5; TRBD1 is a possible D gene (5 bases). This CDR3 has 14 amino acids. Trimming shortened V by 7 bases and J by 0 bases, and 13 bases separated the two germline ends. The V gene's germline CDR1 is GTSNPN and CDR2 SVGIG (reference sequence). The CDR3 is CAFSGGSSNQPQHF. The CDR3 region has the DNA TGTGCCTTTTCCGGGGGGTCTAGCAATCAGCCCCAGCATTTT.

This chain links TRBV5-1 with TRBJ2-7, with D possibly being TRBD2 (5 bases). V was shortened by 4 bases and J by 6 bases, with 17 bases between the two germline ends. Germline lookup yields CDR1 SGHRS and CDR2 YFSETQ. The length of the CDR3 is 14 residues. The CDR3 spells CASSKTGRAAEQYF. The CDR3 region has the DNA TGCGCCAGCAGCAAGACCGGGCGGGCAGCCGAGCAGTACTTC.

J is TRBJ2-3 and V is TRBV10-3, with D uncertain. The CDR3 sequence is 14 residues long. From germline, CDR1 is ENHRY and CDR2 SYGVKD. V was shortened by 5 bases and J by 3 bases, with 12 bases between the two germline ends. CDR3 in DNA: TGTGCCATCAGTTCCACAGTACAAACAGATACGCAGTATTTT. Translation gives CAISSTVQTDTQYF.

The chain recombines TRBV19 with TRBJ1-4, with D perhaps TRBD1 (5 bases). The germline V gene has CDR1 LNHDA and CDR2 SQIVND (reference sequence). V was pared by 7 bases and J by 1 base, with 16 bases between. This CDR3 comprises 16 residues. The CDR3 sequence is CASTRLGAETNEKLFF. The CDR3 DNA sequence: TGTGCCAGTACCCGCCTTGGGGCAGAAACTAATGAAAAACTGTTTTTT.

The chain joins TRBV6-2 or TRBV6-3 to TRBJ1-5; D remains unclear. V lost 0 bases, J lost 5 bases, and 11 bases lay in between. This CDR3 comprises 15 residues. CDR1 and CDR2 from the germline V gene are MNHEY and SVGEGT. The DNA for the CDR3 is TGTGCCAGCAGTTACTCGATGTTGAGGGATCAGCCCCAGCATTTT. It encodes CASSYSMLRDQPQHF.

The chain couples TRBV30 to TRBJ1-2, with 7 nucleotides matching TRBD1. The CDR3 consists of 14 residues. V shed 2 bases, J shed 3 bases, and the junction held 6 bases outside the gene matches. Germline CDR1 GTSNPN, CDR2 SVGIG (reference sequence). The chain's CDR3 is CAWSTGELHYGYTF. The CDR3 DNA reads as TGTGCCTGGAGTACAGGGGAACTTCACTATGGCTACACCTTC.

This chain links TRBV28 with TRBJ2-3; D might be TRBD2 (5 bases). CDR3 length: 12 amino acids. Trimming stripped 3 bases from V and 4 bases from J, with 5 bases between. The V gene's germline CDR1 is MDHEN and CDR2 SYDVKM. The CDR3 bases are TGTGCCAGCAGTTTTAGCGCAGATACGCAGTATTTT. It yields the protein CASSFSADTQYF. The full variable domain, with the rest looked up from reference TRBV28 and TRBJ2-3, is DVKVTQSSRYLVKRTGEKVFLECVQDMDHENMFWYRQDPGLGLRLIYFSYDVKMKEKGDIPEGYSVSREKKERFSLILESASTNQTSMYLCASSFSADTQYFGPGTRLTVL.

The chain combines TRBV25-1 with TRBJ1-2; weak D call: TRBD1 (5 bases). The CDR3 contains 15 residues. Germline CDR1 reads MGHDK; CDR2 reads SYGVNS. Between the trimmed V and J ends, which lost 1 base and 2 bases, there was a span of 11 bases. CDR3: CASSESGGGNYGYTF. For the CDR3, the DNA is TGTGCCAGCAGTGAATCCGGGGGAGGGAACTATGGCTACACCTTC.

The J gene is TRBJ2-5, the V gene TRBV2, with D perhaps matching TRBD2 (6 bases). The germline V and J ends were trimmed by 5 bases and 4 bases, with 17 bases remaining between them. The CDR3 is 15 amino acids. Germline V gene lookup returns CDR1 SNHLY and CDR2 FYNNEI. CDR3 region: CASSPSAGRGETQYF. The CDR3 DNA reads as TGTGCCAGCAGTCCCAGCGCGGGGAGAGGAGAGACCCAGTACTTC.

V and J are TRBV18 and TRBJ1-3, with 8 positions matching TRBD1. V shed 4 bases and J 4 bases; nucleotides not matched to a gene: 18. The CDR3 totals 19 residues. Germline CDR1 KGHSH, CDR2 LQKENI. Here the CDR3 DNA reads TGTGCCAGCTCACGTCAGGGGGCGAGGTGGTCCGGGTTGGGAAACACCATATATTTT. It translates to CASSRQGARWSGLGNTIYF.

The chain is built from TRBV6-5 and TRBJ1-2; tentatively, D is TRBD1 (5 bases). The CDR3 extends over 12 amino acids. V was trimmed by 6 bases and J by 8 bases, leaving 13 bases between them. In germline, CDR1 is MNHEY, CDR2 SVGAGI. This CDR3 is CASRSRVYGYTF. The CDR3 DNA is TGTGCCAGCAGATCCAGGGTATACGGCTACACCTTC.

This clone appeared a single time. This rearrangement joins TRBV5-1 to TRBJ1-3; D may be TRBD1 (6 bases). The germline V gene has CDR1 SGHRS and CDR2 YFSETQ. The CDR3 covers 17 residues. Trimming pared 4 bases from V and 4 bases from J, leaving 21 bases between. CDR3 sequence (DNA): TGCGCCAGCAGCCCTAATCCGACTACAGGGACGGGAAACACCATATATTTT. It translates to CASSPNPTTGTGNTIYF.

V is TRBV18 and J is TRBJ1-1, with TRBD1 matching 7 bases. After removal of 3 bases from V and 0 bases from J, the junction contained 10 bases not matched to a gene. Germline CDR1 and CDR2: KGHSH and LQKENI. CDR3 size: 17 residues. CDR3 amino acids: CASSPFSGQVMNTEAFF. The CDR3 DNA is TGTGCCAGCTCACCTTTTTCCGGACAGGTCATGAACACTGAAGCTTTCTTT.

This chain links TRBV23-1 with TRBJ2-2, with 8 bases that match TRBD2. TRBV23-1 is noted as an ORF with a role that remains uncertain. This CDR3 is built from 18 residues. With V trimmed by 10 bases and J by 6 bases, 22 bases remained unmatched. CDR3 sequence reads: CAILPGLDTWALSGELFF. The CDR3 DNA is TGCGCCATCCTTCCGGGACTAGACACATGGGCTCTATCCGGGGAGCTGTTTTTT.

The chain employs TRBV20-1 and TRBJ2-3, with 8 bases aligning to TRBD2. Trimming removed 3 bases from V and 4 bases from J; junction bases left unmatched: 6. Germline V gene data show CDR1 as DFQATT and CDR2 as SNEGSKA (reference sequence). This CDR3 has 14 residues. DNA for the CDR3: TGCAGTGCTAGTGACGGGGGGGCCTCAGATACGCAGTATTTT. This sequence encodes CSASDGGASDTQYF.

The rearrangement links TRBV6-6 to TRBJ2-6, with D possibly TRBD1 on 6 matching bases. Germline loops: CDR1 MNHNY, CDR2 SVGAGI (reference sequence). The CDR3 spans 15 residues. V lost 5 bases, J lost 0 bases, and 8 bases lay in between. As DNA, the CDR3 is TGTGCCAGCAGTCTACAGGGCTCTGGGGCCAACGTCCTGACTTTC. It is translated as CASSLQGSGANVLTF.

J is TRBJ1-1 and V is TRBV5-4, with D possibly being TRBD1 (5 bases). This CDR3 has 19 residues. The V end lost 4 bases, the J end lost 5 bases, and 30 bases lay between the germline ends. Germline CDR1 is SGHNT and CDR2 is YYREEE (reference sequence). CDR3 loop: CASSPNGGGMGLGGTEAFF. CDR3 DNA sequence: TGTGCCAGCAGCCCAAATGGCGGGGGGATGGGGCTCGGAGGGACTGAAGCTTTCTTT.

This chain links TRBV4-2 with TRBJ2-3; 7 bases align to TRBD1. This CDR3 spans 14 amino acids. V lost 4 bases and J lost 3; bases outside the gene matches: 4. Germline-derived CDR1 and CDR2 are LGHNA and YNFKEQ. This CDR3 reads CASSLDRATDTQYF. As DNA, the CDR3 is TGTGCCAGCAGCCTTGACAGGGCGACAGATACGCAGTATTTT.

This chain uses TRBV9 with TRBJ2-3; 12 positions agree with TRBD2. V gave up 2 bases and J gave up 5 bases; unmatched junction bases: 6. Germline values: CDR1 SGDLS, CDR2 YYNGEE. The CDR3 is 16 residues long. For the CDR3, the DNA is TGTGCCAGCAGCGTCTCACTAGCGGGGGGTGGAGATACGCAGTATTTT. It yields the protein CASSVSLAGGGDTQYF.

The chain links TRBV9 to TRBJ1-2, with TRBD1 as a possible D gene (6 bases). V was clipped by 2 bases and J by 4 bases, with 9 bases between them. The germline V gene has CDR1 SGDLS and CDR2 YYNGEE. The CDR3 runs 13 residues. CDR3 residues: CASSVDSGYGYTF. The CDR3 DNA is TGTGCCAGCAGCGTGGACAGCGGCTATGGCTACACCTTC. Using reference TRBV9 and TRBJ1-2 for the parts outside the CDR3, the full variable domain is DSGVTQTPKHLITATGQRVTLRCSPRSGDLSVYWYQQSLDQGLQFLIQYYNGEERAKGNILERFSAQQFPDLHSELNLSSLELGDSALYFCASSVDSGYGYTFGSGTRLTVV.

This chain links TRBV3-1 (or the pseudogene TRBV3-2) with TRBJ2-7; the match to TRBD1 covers 7 bases. CDR3 length: 16 residues. V lost 0 bases to trimming and J lost 1 base; unmatched junction nucleotides: 6. Germline V gene lookup returns CDR1 LGHDT and CDR2 YNNKEL (reference sequence). For the CDR3, the DNA is TGTGCCAGCAGCCAAGACGGGACAGCTTTATCCTACGAGCAGTACTTC. It is translated as CASSQDGTALSYEQYF.